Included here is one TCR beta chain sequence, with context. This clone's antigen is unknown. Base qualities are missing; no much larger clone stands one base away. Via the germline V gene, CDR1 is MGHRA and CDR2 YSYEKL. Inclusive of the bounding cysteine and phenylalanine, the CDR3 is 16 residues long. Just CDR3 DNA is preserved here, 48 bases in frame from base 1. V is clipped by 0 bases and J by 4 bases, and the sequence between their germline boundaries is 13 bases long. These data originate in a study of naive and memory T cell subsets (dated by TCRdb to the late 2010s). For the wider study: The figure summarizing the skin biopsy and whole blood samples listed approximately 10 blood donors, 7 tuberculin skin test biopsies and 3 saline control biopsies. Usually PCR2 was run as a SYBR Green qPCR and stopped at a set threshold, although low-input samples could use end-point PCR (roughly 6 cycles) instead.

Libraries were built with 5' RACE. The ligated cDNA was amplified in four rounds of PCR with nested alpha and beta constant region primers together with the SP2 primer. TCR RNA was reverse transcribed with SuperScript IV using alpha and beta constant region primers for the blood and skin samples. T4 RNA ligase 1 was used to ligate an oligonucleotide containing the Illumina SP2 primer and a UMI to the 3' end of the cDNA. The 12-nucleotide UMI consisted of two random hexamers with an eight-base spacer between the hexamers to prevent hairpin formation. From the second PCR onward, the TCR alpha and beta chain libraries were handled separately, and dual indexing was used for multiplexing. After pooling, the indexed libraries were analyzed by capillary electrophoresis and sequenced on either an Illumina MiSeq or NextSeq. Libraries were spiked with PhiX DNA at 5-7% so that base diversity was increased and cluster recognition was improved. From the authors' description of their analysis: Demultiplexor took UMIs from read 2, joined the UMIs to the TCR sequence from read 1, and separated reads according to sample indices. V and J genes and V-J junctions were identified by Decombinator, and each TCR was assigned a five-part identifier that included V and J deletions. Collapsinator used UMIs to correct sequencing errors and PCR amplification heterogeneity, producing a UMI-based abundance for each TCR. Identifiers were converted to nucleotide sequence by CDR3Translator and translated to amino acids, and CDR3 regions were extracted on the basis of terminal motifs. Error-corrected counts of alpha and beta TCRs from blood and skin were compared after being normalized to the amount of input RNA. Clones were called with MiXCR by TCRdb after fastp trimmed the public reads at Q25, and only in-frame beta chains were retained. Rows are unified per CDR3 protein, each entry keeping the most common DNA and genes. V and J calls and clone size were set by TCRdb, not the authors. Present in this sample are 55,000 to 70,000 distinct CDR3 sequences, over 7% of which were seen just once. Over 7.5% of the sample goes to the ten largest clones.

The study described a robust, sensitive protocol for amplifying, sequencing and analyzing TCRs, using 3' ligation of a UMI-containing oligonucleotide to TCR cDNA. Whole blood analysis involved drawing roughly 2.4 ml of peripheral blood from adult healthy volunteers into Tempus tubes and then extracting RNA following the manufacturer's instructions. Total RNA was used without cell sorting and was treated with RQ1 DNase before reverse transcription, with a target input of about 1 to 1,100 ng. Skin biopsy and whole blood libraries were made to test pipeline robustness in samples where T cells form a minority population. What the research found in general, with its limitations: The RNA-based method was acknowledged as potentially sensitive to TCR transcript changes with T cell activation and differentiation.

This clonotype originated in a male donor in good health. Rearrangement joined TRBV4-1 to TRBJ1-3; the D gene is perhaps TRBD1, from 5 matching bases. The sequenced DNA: TGCGCCAGCAGCCAAGAGGGGCTTGCGAGGGGAAACACCATATATTTT. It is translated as CASSQEGLARGNTIYF.